This paragraph covers one T cell receptor (beta chain) sequence. Its antigen is unidentified. Sequencing relied on a cDNA template that was reverse transcribed from extracted RNA. Libraries were prepared by immunoSEQ multiplex PCR; TCRdb keeps only in-frame clonotypes and omits some of them. The sample has 120,000 to 150,000 clones; 82% are singletons. This specimen belongs to a study of CD8+ T cells in alopecia areata. The treatment here: oral pan-JAK inhibitor, 5-10 mg twice daily. The V end lost 6 bases, the J end lost 1 base, and 23 bases lay between the germline ends. Germline CDR1 MNHEY, CDR2 SMNVEV (reference sequence). CDR3 length equals 18 residues. Overall study findings and caveats: Administration of tofacitinib significantly diminished scalp clonality and expanded CD8+ clones within the top 100.

The V gene is TRBV27, the J gene TRBJ2-3; no clear D. The source was CD8+ T cells sorted from blood, collected at week 4, from a patient treated with tofacitinib. The origin of this receptor is a human donor with alopecia areata. The CDR3 nucleotides read TGTGCCAGCAGCCCGAATCCCCCCACCGGGTACGGCACAGATACGCAGTATTTT. Its protein is CASSPNPPTGYGTDTQYF.